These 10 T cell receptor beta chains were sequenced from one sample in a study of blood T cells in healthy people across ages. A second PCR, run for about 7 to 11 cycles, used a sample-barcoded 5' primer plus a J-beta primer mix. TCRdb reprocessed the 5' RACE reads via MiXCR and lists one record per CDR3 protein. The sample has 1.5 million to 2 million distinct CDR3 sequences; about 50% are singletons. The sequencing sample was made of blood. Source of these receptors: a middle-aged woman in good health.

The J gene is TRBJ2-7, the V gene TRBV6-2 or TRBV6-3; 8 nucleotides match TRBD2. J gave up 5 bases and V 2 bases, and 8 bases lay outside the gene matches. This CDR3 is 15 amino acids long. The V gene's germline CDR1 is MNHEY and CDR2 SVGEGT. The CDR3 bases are TGTGCCAGCAGTTACGGCGGGACTAGGGCAGACGAGCAGTACTTC. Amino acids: CASSYGGTRADEQYF.

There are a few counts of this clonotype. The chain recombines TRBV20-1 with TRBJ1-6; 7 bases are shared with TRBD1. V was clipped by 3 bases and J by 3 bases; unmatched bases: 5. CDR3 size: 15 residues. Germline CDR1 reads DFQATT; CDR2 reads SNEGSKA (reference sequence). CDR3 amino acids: CSAREGALYNSPLHF. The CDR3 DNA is TGCAGTGCTAGGGAGGGGGCCCTCTATAATTCACCCCTCCACTTT.

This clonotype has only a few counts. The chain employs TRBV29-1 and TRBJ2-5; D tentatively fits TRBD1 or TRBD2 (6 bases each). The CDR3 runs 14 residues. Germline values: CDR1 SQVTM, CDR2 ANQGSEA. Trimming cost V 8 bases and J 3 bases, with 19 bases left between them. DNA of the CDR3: TGCAGCACCCAGGGGCCGGGGGTTGAAGAGACCCAGTACTTC. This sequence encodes CSTQGPGVEETQYF. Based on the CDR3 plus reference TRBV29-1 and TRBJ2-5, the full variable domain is SAVISQKPSRDICQRGTSLTIQCQVDSQVTMMFWYRQQPGQSLTLIATANQGSEATYESGFVIDKFPISRPNLTFSTLTVSNMSPEDSSIYLCSTQGPGVEETQYFGPGTRLLVL.

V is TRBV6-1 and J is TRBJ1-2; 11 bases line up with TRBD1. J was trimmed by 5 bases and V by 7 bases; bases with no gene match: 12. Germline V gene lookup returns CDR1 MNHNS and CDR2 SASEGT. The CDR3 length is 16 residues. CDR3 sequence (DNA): TGTGCCAGCATAACATTATTCGGACAGGGGGCATATGGCTACACCTTC. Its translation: CASITLFGQGAYGYTF.

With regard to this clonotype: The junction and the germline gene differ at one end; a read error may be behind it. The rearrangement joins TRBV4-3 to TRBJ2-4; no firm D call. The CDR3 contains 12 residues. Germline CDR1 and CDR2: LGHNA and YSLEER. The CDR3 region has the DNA TGCGCCAGCAGCCTGGACGGAAACAGTCAGTACTTC. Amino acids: CASSLDGNSQYF.

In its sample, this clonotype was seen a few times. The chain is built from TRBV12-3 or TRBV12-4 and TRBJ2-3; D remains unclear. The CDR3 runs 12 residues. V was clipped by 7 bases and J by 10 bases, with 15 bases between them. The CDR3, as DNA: TGTGCCAGCAACATGGGCGGAAGCTCGCAGTATTTT. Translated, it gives CASNMGGSSQYF.

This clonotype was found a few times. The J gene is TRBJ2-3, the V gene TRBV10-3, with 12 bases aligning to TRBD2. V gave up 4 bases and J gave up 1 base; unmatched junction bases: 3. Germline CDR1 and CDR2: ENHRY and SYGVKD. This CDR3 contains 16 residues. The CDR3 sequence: CAISGRTSGGTDTQYF. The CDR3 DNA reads TGTGCCATCAGTGGGCGGACTAGCGGGGGCACAGATACGCAGTATTTT.

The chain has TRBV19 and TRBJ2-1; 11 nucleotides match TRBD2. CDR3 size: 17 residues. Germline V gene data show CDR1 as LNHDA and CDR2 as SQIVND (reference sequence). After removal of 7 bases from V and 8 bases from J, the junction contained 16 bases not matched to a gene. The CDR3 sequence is CASIGTSGLVRGDEQFF. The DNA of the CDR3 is TGTGCCAGTATCGGGACTAGCGGACTCGTACGAGGAGATGAGCAGTTCTTC.

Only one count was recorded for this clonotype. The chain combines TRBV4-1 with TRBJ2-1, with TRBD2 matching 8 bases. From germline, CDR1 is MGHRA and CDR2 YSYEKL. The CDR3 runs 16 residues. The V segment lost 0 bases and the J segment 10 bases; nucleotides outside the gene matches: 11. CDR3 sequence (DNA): TGCGCCAGCAGCCAAGAAGGGACTAGGGGAATTTCCGAGCAGTTCTTC. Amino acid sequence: CASSQEGTRGISEQFF.

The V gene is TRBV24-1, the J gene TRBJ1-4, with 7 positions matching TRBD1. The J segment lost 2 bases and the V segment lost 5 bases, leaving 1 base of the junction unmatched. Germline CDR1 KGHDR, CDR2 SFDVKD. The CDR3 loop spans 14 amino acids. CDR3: CATSAGQTNEKLFF. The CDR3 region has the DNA TGTGCCACCAGTGCGGGACAGACTAATGAAAAACTGTTTTTT.